A single sample is the source of the 7 T cell receptor beta chains below, sequenced in a study of identical twins. From the 5' RACE reads, TCRdb called clonotypes with MiXCR, one entry per CDR3 protein. The sample records 450,000 or so distinct CDR3 sequences, approximately 15% being singletons. The same sample was also used in a study of yellow fever vaccine responses in identical twins.

Sequenced input: CD4+ T cells sorted from blood. The source of these receptors is a woman younger than 30 in good health.

The table lists this clonotype with a few counts. V and J are TRBV29-1 and TRBJ2-7, with TRBD1 matching over 10 bases. Germline trimming cut 5 bases from V and 3 bases from J; bases unmatched to any gene: 4. From germline, CDR1 is SQVTM and CDR2 ANQGSEA. The CDR3 runs 13 residues. CDR3 sequence (DNA): TGCAGCGTTCGGGGGACAGGGGTCTACGAGCAGTACTTC. Its protein is CSVRGTGVYEQYF.

The rearrangement uses TRBV18 and TRBJ1-1; no reliable D call. V was trimmed by 5 bases and J by 2 bases, leaving 9 bases between them. Germline lookup yields CDR1 KGHSH and CDR2 LQKENI. The CDR3 contains 13 residues. The chain's CDR3 is CASSSRSNTEAFF. For the CDR3, the DNA is TGTGCCAGCTCAAGCAGATCTAACACTGAAGCTTTCTTT.

This clonotype has a count of ten or more. The CDR3 DNA reads as TGTGCCAGCAGTACCCGGACAGGGGCGTACGAGCAGTACTTC. It is translated as CASSTRTGAYEQYF. This chain joins TRBV12-3 or TRBV12-4 and TRBJ2-7; 9 nucleotides match TRBD1. CDR3 size: 14 residues. V lost 5 bases to trimming and J lost 4 bases; unmatched junction nucleotides: 6.

This clonotype was seen at least ten times. V usage is TRBV3-1 and J usage is TRBJ1-1, with unresolved D. Looked up from germline, CDR1 is LGHDT and CDR2 is YNNKEL (reference sequence). The CDR3 has 13 residues. The V end lost 2 bases, the J end lost 5 bases, and 9 bases lay between the germline ends. DNA of the CDR3: TGTGCCAGCAGCCAACGGAGTGTGACTGAAGCTTTCTTT. As protein: CASSQRSVTEAFF.

The V gene is TRBV4-1, the J gene TRBJ2-5; 7 positions match TRBD1. Per the germline V gene, CDR1 is MGHRA and CDR2 is YSYEKL. This CDR3 comprises 15 residues. Trimming cost V 2 bases and J 2 bases; bases outside gene matches: 5. CDR3 loop: CASSQIQGKQETQYF. In DNA form, the CDR3 reads TGCGCCAGCAGCCAAATACAGGGGAAACAAGAGACCCAGTACTTC.

The J gene is TRBJ2-7, the V gene TRBV27; D gene unclear. There are 13 residues in the CDR3. Trimming pared 5 bases from V and 0 bases from J, leaving 8 bases between. CDR1 is MNHEY and CDR2 is SMNVEV in the germline V gene (reference sequence). The CDR3 sequence is CASSKKFSYEQYF. The CDR3 DNA reads TGTGCCAGCAGTAAAAAATTCTCCTACGAGCAGTACTTC.

The J gene is TRBJ2-3, the V gene TRBV28; D gene unclear. The V end lost 2 bases, the J end lost 0 bases, and 18 bases lay between the germline ends. The CDR3 is made up of 18 amino acids. CDR1 MDHEN and CDR2 SYDVKM come from the germline V gene. The CDR3 sequence is CASSLGALSTSSTDTQYF. CDR3 DNA: TGTGCCAGCAGTTTAGGAGCTCTAAGTACCTCTAGCACAGATACGCAGTATTTT.